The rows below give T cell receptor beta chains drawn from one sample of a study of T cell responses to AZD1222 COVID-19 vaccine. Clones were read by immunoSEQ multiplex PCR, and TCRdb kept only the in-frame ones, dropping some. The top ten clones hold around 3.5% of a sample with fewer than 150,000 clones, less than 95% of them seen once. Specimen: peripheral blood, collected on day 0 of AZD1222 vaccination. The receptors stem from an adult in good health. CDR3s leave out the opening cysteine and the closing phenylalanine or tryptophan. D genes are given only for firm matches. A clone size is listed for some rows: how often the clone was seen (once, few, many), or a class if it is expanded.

CDR3: ASSLTGDRALH
D: .
size: .
length: 11
V: TRBV7-2

CDR3: ASSRGQTNYGYT
D: TRBD1
size: .
length: 12
V: TRBV19

CDR3: ASSSLTGQVSVGEQF
D: TRBD1
size: .
length: 15
V: TRBV5-1

CDR3: ASSLARVASTDTQY
D: .
size: .
length: 14
V: TRBV7-8

CDR3: ASSLLPGGSGANVLT
D: TRBD1
size: .
length: 15
V: TRBV7-2

CDR3: ASSVGQGALGNTIY
D: TRBD1
size: .
length: 14
V: TRBV9

CDR3: ASSPILTGLGGYT
D: .
size: .
length: 13
V: TRBV2

CDR3: ASSFRVNTQY
D: .
size: .
length: 10
V: TRBV11-3

CDR3: ASSTRGPWGSRGNGYT
D: .
size: .
length: 16
V: TRBV19

CDR3: ASSVDSWGYT
D: .
size: once
length: 10
V: TRBV7-9

CDR3: AWSAVGRNYGYT
D: .
size: .
length: 12
V: TRBV30

CDR3: ASSTPGLGLTEQF
D: .
size: .
length: 13
V: TRBV6-5

CDR3: ASSASGTGRDEQY
D: TRBD1
size: .
length: 13
V: TRBV4-1

CDR3: ASSAASGGLTDTQY
D: TRBD2
size: .
length: 14
V: TRBV11-2

CDR3: AWSQTPGVTSTNEKLF
D: .
size: .
length: 16
V: TRBV30

CDR3: ASSLLVTTSQY
D: .
size: .
length: 11
V: TRBV11-3

CDR3: AGEKAIGGPDKNIQY
D: .
size: .
length: 15
V: TRBV2

CDR3: ASSLDLSGREQY
D: TRBD2
size: once
length: 12
V: TRBV7-7

CDR3: ASKMGSGTEAF
D: .
size: .
length: 11
V: TRBV2

CDR3: ASSESGVNEQF
D: .
size: .
length: 11
V: TRBV6-4

CDR3: ASSLVGRTSYNEQF
D: .
size: .
length: 14
V: TRBV11-3

CDR3: ASSLAGQTRRINYGYT
D: TRBD1
size: .
length: 16
V: TRBV11-2

CDR3: SASLGGETQY
D: .
size: .
length: 10
V: TRBV20-1

CDR3: ASRRTGAGNTIY
D: TRBD1
size: .
length: 12
V: TRBV10-2

CDR3: ASSPDRAIGELF
D: TRBD1
size: .
length: 12
V: TRBV5-1

CDR3: AWTAPTWGRGYGYT
D: .
size: .
length: 14
V: TRBV30

CDR3: ASSKGRECSGFSNQPQH
D: .
size: .
length: 17
V: TRBV21-1

CDR3: ASSQASGTSTAEQY
D: TRBD2
size: once
length: 14
V: TRBV4-1

CDR3: ASSRRGGALGPYEQY
D: .
size: few
length: 15
V: TRBV6-6

CDR3: ASSIGGNNEQF
D: TRBD2
size: few
length: 11
V: TRBV19

CDR3: ASSPQGGSKNIQY
D: .
size: .
length: 13
V: TRBV21-1

CDR3: ASNQRESHNEQF
D: TRBD2
size: .
length: 12
V: TRBV19

CDR3: SAWGGQGVHYGYT
D: TRBD1
size: .
length: 13
V: TRBV29-1

CDR3: ASSQADYYEQY
D: .
size: .
length: 11
V: TRBV3-1/TRBV3-2

CDR3: ASSKPIPWEQF
D: .
size: .
length: 11
V: TRBV5-1

CDR3: AIRQAGGGTEAF
D: TRBD1
size: .
length: 12
V: TRBV10-3

CDR3: AWNNPKVLRAGANVLT
D: .
size: .
length: 16
V: TRBV30

CDR3: ASSPQWAGNEKLF
D: .
size: once
length: 13
V: TRBV9

CDR3: ATRHRGLANTIY
D: TRBD1
size: .
length: 12
V: TRBV28

CDR3: ASSLAGLAGGSSYNEQF
D: TRBD2
size: .
length: 17
V: TRBV5-1

CDR3: ASHPRDRGRVNEQY
D: .
size: .
length: 14
V: TRBV12-2

CDR3: ASSLRGGGTNEKLF
D: .
size: .
length: 14
V: TRBV6-2/TRBV6-3

CDR3: ASSLGVNSNEQF
D: .
size: .
length: 12
V: TRBV7-3

CDR3: ASQVQPGANVLT
D: .
size: .
length: 12
V: TRBV2

CDR3: ASSLRTINYGYT
D: .
size: .
length: 12
V: TRBV11-3

CDR3: ASSLSEGAGANVLT
D: .
size: .
length: 14
V: TRBV18

CDR3: ASSLGGDSFNEQF
D: .
size: .
length: 13
V: TRBV11-3

CDR3: ASSPGGETDTQY
D: .
size: .
length: 12
V: TRBV11-3

CDR3: ASSQDLSEAF
D: .
size: .
length: 10
V: TRBV3-1/TRBV3-2

CDR3: ASYRGHQETQY
D: .
size: .
length: 11
V: TRBV10-1

CDR3: ATQRRLAVYNEQF
D: TRBD2
size: .
length: 13
V: TRBV2

CDR3: ASSLARRDTEAF
D: .
size: .
length: 12
V: TRBV5-1

CDR3: ASSLDTGKETQY
D: .
size: .
length: 12
V: TRBV5-1